The 8 T cell receptor beta chains below were found in one sample sequenced in a study of shared clonotypes between healthy human individuals. TCRdb keeps only in-frame clones here, not all; method: immunoSEQ multiplex PCR. Altogether hundreds of thousands of clones are present, roughly 96% being singletons, with the ten largest covering around 0.1%. The naive CD8 population came from CD45RO-negative cells selected for CCR7, without terminally differentiated effector memory CD45RA+ cells. Sequenced input: naive CD8+ T cells sorted from blood. These receptor sequences come from a woman in her thirties in good health.

This sequence joins TRBV7-9 and TRBJ1-5; weak D call: TRBD1 (6 bases). CDR3 length: 14 residues. Trimming left V 0 bases short and J 6 bases short, with 9 bases between. Germline V lookup: CDR1 SEHNR, CDR2 FQNEAQ (reference sequence). DNA of the CDR3: TGTGCCAGCAGCTTAGCGGGGGCCGGTCAGCCCCAGCATTTT. Its translation: CASSLAGAGQPQHF. The whole variable domain, remainder taken from reference TRBV7-9 and TRBJ1-5, is DTGVSQNPRHKITKRGQNVTFRCDPISEHNRLYWYRQTLGQGPEFLTYFQNEAQLEKSRLLSDRFSAERPKGSFSTLEIQRTEQGDSAMYLCASSLAGAGQPQHFGDGTRLSIL.

The chain is built from TRBV27 and TRBJ1-6; possibly TRBD1 for D (5 bases). Trimming pared 1 base from V and 6 bases from J, leaving 7 bases between. Germline V gives CDR1 MNHEY, CDR2 SMNVEV (reference sequence). The CDR3 covers 14 residues. The CDR3 DNA reads as TGTGCCAGCAGTTTATGGGACGGTAATTCACCCCTCCACTTT. Protein: CASSLWDGNSPLHF.

The chain has TRBV2 and TRBJ1-2; D ambiguous. The CDR3 extends over 13 amino acids. Germline CDR1 and CDR2: SNHLY and FYNNEI. Deletions cut 4 bases from V and 4 bases from J, with 10 bases between. The CDR3 region has the DNA TGTGCCAGCAGTGGAACGGCTTCCTATGGCTACACCTTC. Its translation is CASSGTASYGYTF.

The chain employs TRBV29-1 and TRBJ2-5; the match to TRBD2 covers 7 bases. The germline gives CDR1 SQVTM, CDR2 ANQGSEA. The CDR3 spans 15 residues. J gave up 3 bases and V 3 bases, and 10 bases lay outside the gene matches. Here the CDR3 DNA reads TGCAGCGTTGACTGGGGCGCGGGAGTGGAAGAGACCCAGTACTTC. Translation: CSVDWGAGVEETQYF.

This clone appeared once. J is TRBJ2-3 and V is TRBV29-1, with 7 bases that match TRBD2. Germline V gene data show CDR1 as SQVTM and CDR2 as ANQGSEA. V dropped 3 bases and J dropped 5; count of bases not matched to a gene: 11. This CDR3 has 15 residues. Here the CDR3 reads CSVDGSAGDLDTQYF. CDR3 nucleotides: TGCAGCGTTGATGGCAGCGCGGGAGACCTAGATACGCAGTATTTT.

This chain connects TRBV10-1 to TRBJ2-7, with D perhaps TRBD2 (6 bases). CDR1 and CDR2 (germline): WNHNN, SYGVQD (reference sequence). The CDR3 has 13 amino acids. The V gene lost 4 bases and the J gene lost 3 bases, with 10 bases spanning the gap. The CDR3 DNA sequence: TGCGCCAGCAGTGCGGGAGCGGTCTACGAGCAGTACTTC. This sequence encodes CASSAGAVYEQYF.

The chain uses TRBV29-1 and TRBJ1-2, with D perhaps TRBD1 (5 bases). Germline V CDR1 and CDR2: SQVTM, ANQGSEA. This CDR3 has 11 residues. Trimming cost V 5 bases and J 6 bases, with 10 bases left between them. DNA for the CDR3: TGCAGCGTTTGGGACCCGGATGGCTACACCTTC. Amino acid sequence: CSVWDPDGYTF.

The V gene is TRBV28, the J gene TRBJ1-3, with TRBD1 as a possible D gene (5 bases). Trimming removed 5 bases from V and 8 bases from J, with 19 bases in between. CDR1 is MDHEN, CDR2 SYDVKM, per germline. The CDR3 has 15 residues. The CDR3 bases are TGTGCCAGCAGTCGCGCCCCGTGGGGCAGGGACACCATATATTTT. It yields the protein CASSRAPWGRDTIYF.